This T cell receptor (beta chain) was recorded in a study of Ad26.COV2.S vaccination and SARS-CoV-2 variants. Overall study: Donor got 5x10^10 or 1x10^11 viral particles of Ad26.COV2.S. Study results and limitations: Recipients given vaccine exceeded placebo recipients in spike-specific TCR breadth. Breadth, reportedly substantial, characterized the spike-specific CD8+ and CD4+ T cell responses after vaccination.

The method was immunoSEQ multiplex PCR; TCRdb's version includes in-frame clones alone and lacks a portion of them. This table has about 480,000 clones, around 88% appearing once. Trimming took off 6 bases at V and 5 bases at J, with 7 bases between the two ends. This CDR3 comprises 11 residues. CDR1 is SNHLY and CDR2 is FYNNEI in the germline V gene. Specified treatment: about 20 received Ad26.COV2.S at low or high dose, single or two shots; about 5 received placebo; per-sample allocation not given. Each sample was drawn 63 days after the first injection (of vaccine or placebo). The donor was a Boston adult aged 18-55 years. This clone showed up just once. Its antigen remains unknown.

The receptor comes from a person aged 18-60 years who received the Ad26.COV2.S COVID-19 vaccine or a placebo. Sample: peripheral blood, taken in a trial of Ad26.COV2.S vaccine versus placebo. V is TRBV2 and J is TRBJ2-5; no clear D gene. DNA for the CDR3: TGTGCCAGCAGCCCCTTCGAGACCCAGTACTTC. Protein: CASSPFETQYF.